This TCR beta chain was observed in a study of human T cells and chemical hapten exposure. This clonotype was counted between two and nine times. The CDR3 totals 15 residues. V was cut by 5 bases and J by 4 bases, with 14 bases left in between. From germline, CDR1 is MDHEN and CDR2 SYDVKM. Time point: pre-sensitization, week 0. Documented treatment: therapeutic diphenylcyclopropenone sensitization with weekly scalp DPC. Each CDR3 protein is one row after TCRdb ran MiXCR on the RACE reads. The table lists more than 250,000 distinct CDR3 sequences, about 8.6% of them singletons. The chain employs TRBV28 and TRBJ1-4, with D perhaps TRBD1 (6 bases). The receptor was derived from a woman aged 40 to 50 with alopecia areata. Some clones in this sample may be carry-over from other donors' samples. Sequencing used whole blood, obtained in connection with sensitization to the hapten diphenylcyclopropenone (DPC). CDR3 nucleotides: TGTGCCAGCAGTACTGGGCAGGGGCATAATGAAAAACTGTTTTTT. Translating gives CASSTGQGHNEKLFF.